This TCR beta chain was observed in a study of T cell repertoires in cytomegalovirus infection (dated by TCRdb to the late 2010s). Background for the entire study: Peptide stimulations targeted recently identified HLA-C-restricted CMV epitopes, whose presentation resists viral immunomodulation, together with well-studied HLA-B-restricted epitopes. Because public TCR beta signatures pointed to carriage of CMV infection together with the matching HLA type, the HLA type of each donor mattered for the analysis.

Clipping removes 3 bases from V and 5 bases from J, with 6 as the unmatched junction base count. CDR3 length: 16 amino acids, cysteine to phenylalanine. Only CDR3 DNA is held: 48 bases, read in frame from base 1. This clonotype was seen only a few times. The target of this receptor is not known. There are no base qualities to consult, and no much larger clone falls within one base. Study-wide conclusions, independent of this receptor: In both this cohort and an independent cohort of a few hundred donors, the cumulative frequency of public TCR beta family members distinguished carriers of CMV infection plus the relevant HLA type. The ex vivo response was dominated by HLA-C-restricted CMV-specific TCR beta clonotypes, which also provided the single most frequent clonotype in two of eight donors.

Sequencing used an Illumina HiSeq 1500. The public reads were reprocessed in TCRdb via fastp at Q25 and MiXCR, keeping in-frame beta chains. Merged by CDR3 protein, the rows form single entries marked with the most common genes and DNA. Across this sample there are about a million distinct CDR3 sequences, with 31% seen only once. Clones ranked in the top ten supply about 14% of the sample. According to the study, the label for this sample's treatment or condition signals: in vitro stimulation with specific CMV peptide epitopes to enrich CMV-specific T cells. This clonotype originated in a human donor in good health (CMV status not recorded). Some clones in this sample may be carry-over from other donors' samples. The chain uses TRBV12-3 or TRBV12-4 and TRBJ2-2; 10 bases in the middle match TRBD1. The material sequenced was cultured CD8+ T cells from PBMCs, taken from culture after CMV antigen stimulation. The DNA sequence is TGTGCCAGCAGTTTCTTGACAGGGGGCGTAACCGGGGAGCTGTTTTTT. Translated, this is CASSFLTGGVTGELFF.